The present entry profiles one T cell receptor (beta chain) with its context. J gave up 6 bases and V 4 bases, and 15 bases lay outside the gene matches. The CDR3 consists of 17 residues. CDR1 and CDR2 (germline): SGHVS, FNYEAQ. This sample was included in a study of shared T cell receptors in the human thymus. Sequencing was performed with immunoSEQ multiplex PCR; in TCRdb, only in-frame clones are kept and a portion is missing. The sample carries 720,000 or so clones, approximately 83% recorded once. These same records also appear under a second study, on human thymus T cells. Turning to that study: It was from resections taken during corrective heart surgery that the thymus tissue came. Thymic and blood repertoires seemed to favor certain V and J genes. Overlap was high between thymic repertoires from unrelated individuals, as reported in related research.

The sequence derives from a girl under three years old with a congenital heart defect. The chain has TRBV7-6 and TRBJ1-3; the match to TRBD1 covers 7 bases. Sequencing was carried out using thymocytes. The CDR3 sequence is CASSSRGGWESVNTIYF. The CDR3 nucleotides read TGTGCCAGCAGCTCACGAGGGGGCTGGGAGTCCGTAAACACCATATATTTT.